A selection of T cell receptor beta chains follows, all from one sample in a study of blood T cell repertoires in COVID-19. Data came from immunoSEQ multiplex PCR; TCRdb stores just in-frame clones and leaves some out. The sample consists of about 170,000 clones, approximately 82% of them appearing once. The specimen sequenced was PBMCs or T cells enriched from blood (not recorded which). Every receptor here comes from a woman aged 45-65 years in a cohort exposed to, infected with or recovered from COVID-19 (not recorded which). CDR3s include the opening cysteine and the closing phenylalanine or tryptophan. Fields, in order: J gene, V gene, clone size, D gene, CDR3 protein, CDR3 DNA. D genes are given only for firm matches. Rows give clone size only sometimes, using once, few, many, or a class for an expanded clone.

>TRBJ2-7|TRBV10-3|.|.
CAISKAGISYEQYF
TGTGCCATCAGTAAGGCGGGGATCTCCTACGAGCAGTACTTC
>TRBJ2-7|TRBV19|.|.
CASSIETGTPYEQYF
TGTGCCAGTAGTATAGAAACCGGGACTCCCTACGAGCAGTACTTC
>TRBJ1-6|TRBV27|few|.
CASSFGTSSYNSPLHF
TGTGCCAGCAGTTTTGGGACAAGCTCCTATAATTCACCCCTCCACTTT
>TRBJ1-6|TRBV13|.|.
CASRPGGGSPLHF
TGTGCCAGCAGGCCAGGAGGAGGGTCACCCCTCCACTTT
>TRBJ2-2|TRBV28|once|.
CASEVSAPNTGELFF
TGTGCCAGCGAGGTATCGGCACCAAACACCGGGGAGCTGTTTTTT
>TRBJ2-7|TRBV2|.|TRBD2
CASESGLVSSEQYF
TGTGCCAGCGAGTCGGGACTAGTCTCCTCCGAGCAGTACTTC
>TRBJ1-6|TRBV28|few|.
CASSYRSGGSPLHF
TGTGCCAGCAGTTATAGGTCAGGAGGGTCACCCCTCCACTTT
>TRBJ1-5|TRBV28|once|.
CASREQGKQPQHF
TGTGCCAGCAGGGAACAGGGCAAACAGCCCCAGCATTTT
>TRBJ2-7|TRBV27|.|TRBD2
CASSWSGSEYEQYF
TGTGCCAGCAGTTGGAGCGGGAGCGAGTACGAGCAGTACTTC
>TRBJ2-1|TRBV28|once|.
CASSPYGVYNEQFF
TGTGCCAGTTCGCCCTACGGGGTCTACAATGAGCAGTTCTTC
>TRBJ2-1|TRBV5-1|.|.
CASSLGEARYNEQFF
TGCGCCAGCAGCTTGGGGGAGGCTAGGTACAATGAGCAGTTCTTC
>TRBJ1-4|TRBV27|.|.
CASSFSYSPEKLFF
TGTGCCAGCAGTTTTTCGTACAGCCCTGAAAAACTGTTTTTT
>TRBJ1-5|TRBV28|.|TRBD1
CASSWGDRDNQPQHF
TGTGCCAGCAGCTGGGGAGACAGGGACAATCAGCCCCAGCATTTT
>TRBJ1-5|TRBV19|.|.
CASSIVGGALYSNQPQHF
TGTGCCAGTAGTATAGTCGGGGGGGCTCTATATAGCAATCAGCCCCAGCATTTT
>TRBJ2-7|TRBV3-1/TRBV3-2|many|TRBD1
CASSTGTESEQYF
TGTGCCAGCAGCACCGGGACAGAGAGCGAGCAGTACTTC
>TRBJ2-2|TRBV5-6|.|TRBD1
CASSLSRGQIGGELFF
TGTGCCAGCAGCTTGTCCAGGGGGCAGATCGGCGGGGAGCTGTTTTTT
>TRBJ1-1|TRBV12-3/TRBV12-4|.|.
CASSRRVNTEAFF
TGTGCCAGCAGTCGGAGAGTGAACACTGAAGCTTTCTTT
>TRBJ2-7|TRBV25-1|.|TRBD2
CASSDSRPSGRGEQYF
TGTGCCAGCAGTGATTCGAGGCCTAGCGGGAGGGGGGAGCAGTACTTC
>TRBJ1-4|TRBV7-8|.|.
CASSLVGRVTNEKLFF
TGTGCCAGCAGCTTAGTCGGCAGGGTGACTAATGAAAAACTGTTTTTT
>TRBJ2-3|TRBV11-3|.|.
CASSLRGQKGTDTQYF
TGTGCCAGCAGCTTACGGGGTCAAAAGGGTACAGATACGCAGTATTTT
>TRBJ2-5|TRBV6-6|.|TRBD1
CASSYSGRGQQETQYF
TGTGCCAGCAGTTACTCGGGCAGGGGACAGCAAGAGACCCAGTACTTC
>TRBJ2-3|TRBV3-1/TRBV3-2|.|TRBD2
CASSPLGLAGGPGDTQYF
TGTGCCAGCAGTCCCCTTGGACTAGCGGGGGGGCCGGGAGATACGCAGTATTTT
>TRBJ1-6|TRBV20-1|.|.
CSASQNFAASSYNSPLHF
TGCAGTGCTAGTCAGAATTTTGCGGCGAGCTCCTATAATTCACCCCTCCACTTT
>TRBJ1-1|TRBV19|.|TRBD1
CASSIRTGDSMNTEAFF
TGTGCCAGTAGTATACGGACAGGGGACTCCATGAACACTGAAGCTTTCTTT
>TRBJ1-1|TRBV30|.|TRBD1
CAWSIDRGRGGRTEAFF
TGTGCCTGGAGCATCGACAGGGGCCGTGGTGGGAGAACTGAAGCTTTCTTT
>TRBJ2-1|TRBV11-2|.|.
CASSPVGAVYNEQFF
TGTGCCAGCAGCCCCGTGGGGGCGGTCTACAATGAGCAGTTCTTC
>TRBJ1-6|TRBV30|few|TRBD1
CAWSRDRDSSPLHF
TGTGCCTGGAGTCGGGACAGGGATAGCTCACCCCTCCACTTT
>TRBJ2-5|TRBV7-8|.|.
CASSSNSLFTQETQYF
TGTGCCAGCAGCTCAAACAGTTTATTTACCCAAGAGACCCAGTACTTC
>TRBJ2-7|TRBV19|.|.
CASSPGLSYEQYF
TGTGCCAGTAGCCCCGGACTCTCCTACGAGCAGTACTTC
>TRBJ1-1|TRBV15|.|.
CATSRERGGTEAFF
TGTGCCACCAGCAGAGAACGAGGGGGCACTGAAGCTTTCTTT
>TRBJ2-7|TRBV25-1|many|.
CASSRGNEQYF
TGTGCCAGCAGTAGAGGGAACGAGCAGTACTTC
>TRBJ1-5|TRBV18|.|.
CASSPQGGNGNQPQHF
TGTGCCAGCTCACCACAGGGGGGGAATGGCAATCAGCCCCAGCATTTT
>TRBJ1-5|TRBV24-1|.|TRBD1
CATSGPGTATNQPQHF
TGTGCCACCAGTGGCCCTGGGACAGCTACTAATCAGCCCCAGCATTTT
>TRBJ1-5|TRBV5-8|.|.
CASSWRGFSNQPQHF
TGTGCCAGCAGCTGGCGGGGGTTTAGCAATCAGCCCCAGCATTTT
>TRBJ2-1|TRBV6-5|.|.
CASSPRGSSYNEQFF
TGTGCCAGCAGCCCCCGGGGGAGCTCCTACAATGAGCAGTTCTTC
>TRBJ1-1|TRBV3-1/TRBV3-2|.|.
CASSQDFTEAFF
TGTGCCAGCAGCCAGGACTTCACTGAAGCTTTCTTT
>TRBJ2-2|TRBV27|.|.
CASSYNLARGELFF
TGTGCCAGCAGTTATAACCTAGCGAGGGGGGAGCTGTTTTTT
>TRBJ2-2|TRBV25-1|.|.
CASSEFLGGDNTGELFF
TGTGCCAGCAGTGAATTCCTAGGCGGGGACAACACCGGGGAGCTGTTTTTT
>TRBJ2-1|TRBV25-1|.|.
CASSELGSSYNEQFF
TGTGCCAGCAGTGAATTAGGGAGCTCCTACAATGAGCAGTTCTTC
>TRBJ1-1|TRBV28|.|TRBD1
CASTTVRGPTRTEAFF
TGTGCCAGCACAACAGTCAGGGGGCCTACGCGCACTGAAGCTTTCTTT
>TRBJ2-7|TRBV28|.|TRBD1
CASSTPGQGAYSEYF
TGTGCCAGCAGCACTCCGGGACAGGGGGCTTATAGCGAGTACTTC
>TRBJ2-6|TRBV19|.|.
CASSIGGTAGANVLTF
TGTGCCAGTAGTATTGGAGGGACCGCTGGGGCCAACGTCCTGACTTTC
>TRBJ2-1|TRBV20-1|.|.
CSARTGVRQFF
TGCAGTGCTAGAACGGGGGTACGACAGTTCTTC
>TRBJ2-5|TRBV5-6|.|.
CASSAGAGRYF
TGTGCCAGCAGCGCAGGAGCGGGTCGGTACTTC
>TRBJ1-5|TRBV5-1|.|TRBD1
CASSPTGGNQPQHF
TGCGCCAGCAGCCCGACAGGGGGAAATCAGCCCCAGCATTTT
>TRBJ2-7|TRBV5-6|.|TRBD1
CASSLDRGFHEQYF
TGTGCCAGCAGCCTGGACAGGGGTTTCCACGAGCAGTACTTC
>TRBJ2-5|TRBV6-2/TRBV6-3|.|.
CASSHGETQYF
TGTGCCAGCAGCCACGGGGAGACCCAGTACTTC
>TRBJ2-1|TRBV13|.|.
CASSYRDYNEQFF
TGTGCCAGCAGCTACCGGGACTACAATGAGCAGTTCTTC
>TRBJ2-7|TRBV19|.|TRBD2
CASNLGVAGVTYEQYF
TGTGCCAGTAATCTCGGGGTAGCGGGAGTAACCTACGAGCAGTACTTC
>TRBJ1-6|TRBV18|.|.
CASSPPTVYNSPLHF
TGTGCCAGCTCACCCCCGACAGTATATAATTCACCCCTCCACTTT